The TCR beta chain described here comes from a study of T cell changes during pregnancy in multiple sclerosis. Method: immunoSEQ multiplex PCR; TCRdb's copy keeps in-frame clones and lacks some. The sample lists about 83,000 clones; about 95% were seen once. Unmatched junction bases numbered 6, after V lost 0 bases and J lost 4 bases. CDR3 length: 16 residues. Per germline, CDR1 MGHRA and CDR2 YSYEKL. The material sequenced was peripheral blood, taken in the second trimester of pregnancy. This TCR derives from a female donor with multiple sclerosis, enrolled in a pregnancy study. The chain uses TRBV4-1 and TRBJ2-3; TRBD1 aligns across 8 bases. CDR3 amino acids: CASSQDSAGGPDTQYF. CDR3 bases: TGCGCCAGCAGCCAAGATAGTGCAGGGGGCCCAGATACGCAGTATTTT.